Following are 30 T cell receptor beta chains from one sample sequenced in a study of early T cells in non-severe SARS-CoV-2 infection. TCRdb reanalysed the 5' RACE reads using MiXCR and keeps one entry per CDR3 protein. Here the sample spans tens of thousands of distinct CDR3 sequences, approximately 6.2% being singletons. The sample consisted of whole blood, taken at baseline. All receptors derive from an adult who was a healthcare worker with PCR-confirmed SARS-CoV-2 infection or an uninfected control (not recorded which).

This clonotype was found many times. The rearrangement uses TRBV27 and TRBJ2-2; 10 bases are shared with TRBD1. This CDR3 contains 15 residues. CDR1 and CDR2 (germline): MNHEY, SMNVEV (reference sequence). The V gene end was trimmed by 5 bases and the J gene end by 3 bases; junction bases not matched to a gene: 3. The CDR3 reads CASSRGQGHTGELFF. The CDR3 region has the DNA TGTGCCAGCAGTCGGGGACAGGGGCACACCGGGGAGCTGTTTTTT.

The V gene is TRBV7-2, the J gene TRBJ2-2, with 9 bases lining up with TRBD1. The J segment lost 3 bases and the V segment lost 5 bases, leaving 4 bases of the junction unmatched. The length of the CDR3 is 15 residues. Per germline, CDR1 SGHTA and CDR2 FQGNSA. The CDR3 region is CASSRDRADTGELFF. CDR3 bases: TGTGCCAGCAGCAGGGACAGGGCTGACACCGGGGAGCTGTTTTTT.

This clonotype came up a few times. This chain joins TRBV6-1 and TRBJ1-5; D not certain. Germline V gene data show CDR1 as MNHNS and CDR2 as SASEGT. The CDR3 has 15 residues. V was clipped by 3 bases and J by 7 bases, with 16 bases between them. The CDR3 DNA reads TGTGCCAGCAGTGATCCGCTGGGCATGGGGCAGCCCCAGCATTTT. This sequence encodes CASSDPLGMGQPQHF.

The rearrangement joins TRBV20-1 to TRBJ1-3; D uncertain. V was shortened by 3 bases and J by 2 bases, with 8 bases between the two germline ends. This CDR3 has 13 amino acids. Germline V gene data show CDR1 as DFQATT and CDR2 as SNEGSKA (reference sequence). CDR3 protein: CSASKDAGNTIYF. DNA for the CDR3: TGCAGTGCTAGCAAGGATGCTGGAAACACCATATATTTT.

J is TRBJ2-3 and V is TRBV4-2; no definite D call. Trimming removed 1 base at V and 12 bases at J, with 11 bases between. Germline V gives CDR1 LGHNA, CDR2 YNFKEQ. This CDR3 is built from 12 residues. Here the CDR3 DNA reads TGTGCCAGCAGCCAAGGGAGCATGGAACAGTATTTT. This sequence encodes CASSQGSMEQYF.

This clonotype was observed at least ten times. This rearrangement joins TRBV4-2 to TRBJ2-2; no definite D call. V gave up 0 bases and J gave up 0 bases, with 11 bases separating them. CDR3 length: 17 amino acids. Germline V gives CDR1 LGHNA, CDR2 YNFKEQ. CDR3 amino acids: CASSQDSILANTGELFF. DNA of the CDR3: TGTGCCAGCAGCCAAGATTCTATCTTGGCGAACACCGGGGAGCTGTTTTTT.

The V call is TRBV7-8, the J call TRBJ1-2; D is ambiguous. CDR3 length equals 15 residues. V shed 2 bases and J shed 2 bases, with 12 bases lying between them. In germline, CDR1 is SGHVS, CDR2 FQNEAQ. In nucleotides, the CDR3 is TGTGCCAGCAGCTTAAACCCCCAGGCAAACTATGGCTACACCTTC. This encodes CASSLNPQANYGYTF.

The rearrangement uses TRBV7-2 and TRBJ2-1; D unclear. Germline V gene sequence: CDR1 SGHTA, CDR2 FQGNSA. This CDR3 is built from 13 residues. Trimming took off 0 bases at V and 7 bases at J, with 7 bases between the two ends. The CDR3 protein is CASSLAERNEQFF. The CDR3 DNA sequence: TGTGCCAGCAGCTTAGCAGAGAGGAATGAGCAGTTCTTC.

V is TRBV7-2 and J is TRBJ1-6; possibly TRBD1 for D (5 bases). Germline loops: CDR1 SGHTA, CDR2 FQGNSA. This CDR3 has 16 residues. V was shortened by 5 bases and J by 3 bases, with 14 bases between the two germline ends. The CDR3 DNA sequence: TGTGCCAGCAGCCTCCGTCGACAGCTCTATAATTCACCCCTCCACTTT. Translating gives CASSLRRQLYNSPLHF. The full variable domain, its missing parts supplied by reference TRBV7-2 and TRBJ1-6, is GAGVSQSPSNKVTEKGKDVELRCDPISGHTALYWYRQSLGQGLEFLIYFQGNSAPDKSGLPSDRFSAERTGGSVSTLTIQRTQQEDSAVYLCASSLRRQLYNSPLHFGNGTRLTVT.

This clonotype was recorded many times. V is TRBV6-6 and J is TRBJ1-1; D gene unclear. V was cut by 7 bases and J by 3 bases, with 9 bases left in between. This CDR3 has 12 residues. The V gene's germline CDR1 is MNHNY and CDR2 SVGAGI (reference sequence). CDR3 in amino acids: CASTPADTEAFF. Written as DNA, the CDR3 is TGTGCCAGCACCCCCGCTGACACTGAAGCTTTCTTT.

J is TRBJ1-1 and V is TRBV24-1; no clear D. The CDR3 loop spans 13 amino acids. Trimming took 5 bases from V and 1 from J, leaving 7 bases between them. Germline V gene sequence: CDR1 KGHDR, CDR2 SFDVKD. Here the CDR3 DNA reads TGTGCCACCAGTGTTCGGGGGAACACTGAAGCTTTCTTT. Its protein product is CATSVRGNTEAFF.

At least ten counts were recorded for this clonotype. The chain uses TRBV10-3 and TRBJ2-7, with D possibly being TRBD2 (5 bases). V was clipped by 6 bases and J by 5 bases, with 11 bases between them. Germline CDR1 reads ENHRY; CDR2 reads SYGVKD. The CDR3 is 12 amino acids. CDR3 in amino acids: CAIRAEADEQYF. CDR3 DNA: TGTGCCATCAGGGCAGAAGCGGACGAGCAGTACTTC.

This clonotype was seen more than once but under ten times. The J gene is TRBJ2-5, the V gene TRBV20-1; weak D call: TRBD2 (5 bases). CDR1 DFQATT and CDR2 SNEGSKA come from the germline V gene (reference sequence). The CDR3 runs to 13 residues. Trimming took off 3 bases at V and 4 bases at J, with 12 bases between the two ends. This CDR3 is CSASRRNGETQYF. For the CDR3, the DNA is TGCAGTGCTAGCAGGAGGAATGGAGAGACCCAGTACTTC.

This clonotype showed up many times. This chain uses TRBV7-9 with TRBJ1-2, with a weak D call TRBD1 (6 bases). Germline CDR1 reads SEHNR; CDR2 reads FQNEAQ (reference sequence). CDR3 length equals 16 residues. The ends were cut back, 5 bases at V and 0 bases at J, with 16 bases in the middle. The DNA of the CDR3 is TGTGCCAGCAGCCACCGGGACAAGGGGACTAACTATGGCTACACCTTC. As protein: CASSHRDKGTNYGYTF.

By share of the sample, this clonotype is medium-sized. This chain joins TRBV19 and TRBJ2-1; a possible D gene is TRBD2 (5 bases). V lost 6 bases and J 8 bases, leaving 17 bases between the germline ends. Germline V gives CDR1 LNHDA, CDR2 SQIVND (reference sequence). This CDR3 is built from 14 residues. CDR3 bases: TGTGCCAGTAGCGAGAGGCCCAGCGGCTATGAGCAGTTCTTC. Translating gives CASSERPSGYEQFF.

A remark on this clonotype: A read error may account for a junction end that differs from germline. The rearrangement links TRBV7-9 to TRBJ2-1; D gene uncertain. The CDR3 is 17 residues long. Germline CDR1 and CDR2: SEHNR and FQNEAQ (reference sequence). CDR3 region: CASSPFPQRTEYNEQFF. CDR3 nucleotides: TGCGCCAGCAGCCCCTTTCCCCAGAGGACCGAATACAATGAGCAGTTCTTC.

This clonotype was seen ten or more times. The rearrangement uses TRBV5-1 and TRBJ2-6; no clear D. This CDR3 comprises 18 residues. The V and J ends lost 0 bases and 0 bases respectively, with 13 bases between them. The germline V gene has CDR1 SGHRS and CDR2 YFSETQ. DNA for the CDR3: TGCGCCAGCAGCTTGGTCCCCGGGCCGAACTCTGGGGCCAACGTCCTGACTTTC. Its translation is CASSLVPGPNSGANVLTF.

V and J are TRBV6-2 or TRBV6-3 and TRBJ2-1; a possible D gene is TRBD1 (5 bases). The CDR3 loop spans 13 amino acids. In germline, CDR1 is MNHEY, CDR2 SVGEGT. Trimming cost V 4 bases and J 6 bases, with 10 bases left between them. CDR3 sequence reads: CASSSTGRNEQFF. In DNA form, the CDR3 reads TGTGCCAGCAGTTCTACAGGACGCAATGAGCAGTTCTTC.

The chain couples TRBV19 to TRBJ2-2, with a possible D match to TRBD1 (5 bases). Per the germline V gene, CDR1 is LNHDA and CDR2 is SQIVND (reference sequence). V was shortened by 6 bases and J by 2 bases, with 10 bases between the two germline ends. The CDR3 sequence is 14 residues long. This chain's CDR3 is CASRADRNTGELFF. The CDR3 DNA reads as TGTGCCAGTAGGGCAGACAGAAACACCGGGGAGCTGTTTTTT.

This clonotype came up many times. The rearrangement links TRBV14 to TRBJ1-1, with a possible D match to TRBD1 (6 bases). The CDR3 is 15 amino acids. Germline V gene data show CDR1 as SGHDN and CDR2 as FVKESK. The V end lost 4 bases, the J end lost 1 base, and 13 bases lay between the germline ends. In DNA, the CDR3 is TGTGCCAGCAGCCGGAACAGGGTTCGGAACACTGAAGCTTTCTTT. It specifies CASSRNRVRNTEAFF. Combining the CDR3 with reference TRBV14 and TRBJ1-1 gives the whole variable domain EAGVTQFPSHSVIEKGQTVTLRCDPISGHDNLYWYRRVMGKEIKFLLHFVKESKQDESGMPNNRFLAERTGGTYSTLKVQPAELEDSGVYFCASSRNRVRNTEAFFGQGTRLTVV.

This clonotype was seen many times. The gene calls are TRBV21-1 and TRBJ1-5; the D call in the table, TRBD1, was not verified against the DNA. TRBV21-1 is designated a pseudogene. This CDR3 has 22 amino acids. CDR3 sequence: CASSKVNRPGTGDIFCNQPQHF. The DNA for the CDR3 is TGTGCCAGCAGCAAAGTCAACCGCCCCGGGACAGGGGATATATTTTGCAATCAGCCCCAGCATTTT.

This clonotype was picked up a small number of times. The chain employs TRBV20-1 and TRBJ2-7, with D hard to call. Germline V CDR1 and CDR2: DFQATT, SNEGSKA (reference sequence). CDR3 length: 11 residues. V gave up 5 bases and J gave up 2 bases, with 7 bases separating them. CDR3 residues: CSAFETYEQYF. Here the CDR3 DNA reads TGCAGTGCTTTCGAGACCTACGAGCAGTACTTC.

CDR3 amino acids: CASSQDTGQLRGGNTIYF. Written as DNA, the CDR3 is TGTGCCAGCAGCCAAGACACCGGACAGCTCCGTGGGGGAAACACCATATATTTT. The chain is built from TRBV4-2 and TRBJ1-3; D possibly corresponds to TRBD1 (6 bases). The CDR3 covers 18 residues. Germline lookup yields CDR1 LGHNA and CDR2 YNFKEQ. Trimming removed 0 bases at V and 4 bases at J, with 19 bases between.

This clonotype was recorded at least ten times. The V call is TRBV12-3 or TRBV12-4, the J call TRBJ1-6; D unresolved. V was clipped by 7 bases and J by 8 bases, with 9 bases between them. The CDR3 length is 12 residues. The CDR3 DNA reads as TGTGCCAGCAACATGCCCGATTCACCCCTCCACTTT. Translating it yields CASNMPDSPLHF.

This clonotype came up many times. The chain's CDR3 is CASSQDPSQGMETQYF. CDR3 DNA sequence: TGTGCCAGCAGCCAAGATCCCTCCCAGGGGATGGAGACCCAGTACTTC. This sequence joins TRBV4-2 and TRBJ2-5; maybe TRBD1 (6 bases). The germline V and J ends were trimmed by 0 bases and 5 bases, with 16 bases remaining between them. Germline V CDR1 and CDR2: LGHNA, YNFKEQ. This CDR3 is built from 16 residues.

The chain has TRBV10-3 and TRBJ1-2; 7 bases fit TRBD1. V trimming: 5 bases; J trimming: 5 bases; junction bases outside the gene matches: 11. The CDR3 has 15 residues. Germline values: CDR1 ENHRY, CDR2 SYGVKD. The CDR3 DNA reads TGTGCCATCAGTCTACAGGGGCAGCTGGCGTATGGCTACACCTTC. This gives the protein CAISLQGQLAYGYTF.

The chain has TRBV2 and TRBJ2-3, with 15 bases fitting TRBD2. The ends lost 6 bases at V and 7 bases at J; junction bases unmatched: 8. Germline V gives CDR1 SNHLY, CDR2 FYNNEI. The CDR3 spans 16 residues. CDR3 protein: CASRSGLAGGRYTQYF. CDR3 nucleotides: TGTGCCAGCAGGTCCGGACTAGCGGGGGGGAGGTATACGCAGTATTTT.

The CDR3 is CASSLAWDRGHEFF. CDR3 nucleotide sequence: TGTGCCAGCAGTTTAGCCTGGGACAGGGGGCACGAGTTCTTC. The chain couples TRBV28 to TRBJ2-1; 12 bases are shared with TRBD1. The trim removed 2 bases at V and 14 bases at J, leaving 7 bases unmatched. CDR3 length: 14 residues. Per germline, CDR1 MDHEN and CDR2 SYDVKM.

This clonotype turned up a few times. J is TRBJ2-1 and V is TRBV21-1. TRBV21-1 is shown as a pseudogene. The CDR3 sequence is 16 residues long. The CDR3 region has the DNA TGTGCCAGCAGCACTCAGCCCAGCGTACACCCCAATGAGCAGTTCTTC. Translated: CASSTQPSVHPNEQFF.

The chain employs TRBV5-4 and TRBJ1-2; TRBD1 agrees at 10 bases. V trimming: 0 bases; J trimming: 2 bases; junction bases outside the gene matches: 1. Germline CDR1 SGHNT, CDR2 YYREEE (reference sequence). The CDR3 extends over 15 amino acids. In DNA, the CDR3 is TGTGCCAGCAGCTTGGAGACAGGGGGCAACTATGGCTACACCTTC. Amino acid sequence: CASSLETGGNYGYTF.